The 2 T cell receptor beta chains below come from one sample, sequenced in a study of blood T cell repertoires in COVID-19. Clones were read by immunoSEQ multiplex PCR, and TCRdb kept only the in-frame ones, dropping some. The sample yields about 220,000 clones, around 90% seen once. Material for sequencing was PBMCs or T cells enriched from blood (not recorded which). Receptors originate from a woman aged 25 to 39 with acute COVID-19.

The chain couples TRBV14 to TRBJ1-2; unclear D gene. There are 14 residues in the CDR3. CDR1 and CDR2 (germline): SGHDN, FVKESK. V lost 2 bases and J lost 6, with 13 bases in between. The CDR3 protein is CASSQILLGDGYTF. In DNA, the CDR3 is TGTGCCAGCAGCCAAATTCTCCTAGGAGATGGCTACACCTTC.

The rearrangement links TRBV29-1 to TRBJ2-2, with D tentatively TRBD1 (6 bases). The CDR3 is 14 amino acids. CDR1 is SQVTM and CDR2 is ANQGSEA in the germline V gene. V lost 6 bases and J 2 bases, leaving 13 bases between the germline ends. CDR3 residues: CSVIRDTNTGELFF. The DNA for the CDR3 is TGCAGCGTGATCCGGGACACAAACACCGGGGAGCTGTTTTTT.